The entry below gives a single T cell receptor beta chain sequence along with its context. This specimen comes from a study of blood T cell repertoires in COVID-19. Study context: Sample material is recorded as cDNA or gDNA derived from T cells, B-cell-depleted T cells, or PBMCs.

Here immunoSEQ multiplex PCR was the method, and the copy in TCRdb shows in-frame clones only, minus some. The data contain about 190,000 clones, 65% to 80% of them singletons. This clonotype was obtained from a woman between 45 and 65 years old with acute or convalescent COVID-19. Sequencing used peripheral blood.

CDR3 in DNA: TGTGCCAGCAGGCTAGGGGTGGGGAATGGAAACACCATATATTTT. It specifies CASRLGVGNGNTIYF. The V and J genes are TRBV28 and TRBJ1-3, with D possibly TRBD1 on 5 matching bases. V was cut by 6 bases and J by 3 bases, with 15 bases left in between. The germline V gene has CDR1 MDHEN and CDR2 SYDVKM. This CDR3 has 15 residues.